The present TCR beta chain was sequenced within a study of vaccination effects on CD4 cells after COVID-19. To note about this clone: Its target is not known.

Clones were sequenced by immunoSEQ multiplex PCR, and TCRdb holds only the in-frame ones, with some missing. Of tens of thousands of clones detected, 72% appear once; the ten largest clones hold under 25%. Culture lasted roughly 9 days before CD4+ T cell isolation. Material: CD4+ T cells from PBMCs cultured without peptide, obtained before COVID-19 vaccination. The source of this sequence is a human donor who had a prior SARS-CoV-2 infection.

This chain's CDR3 is CATSRSTYTDTQYF. The CDR3 DNA follows: TGTGCCACCAGCAGAAGTACATACACAGATACGCAGTATTTT. V gene TRBV15 combines with J gene TRBJ2-3; D call uncertain. The CDR3 has 14 amino acids. The germline CDR1 and CDR2 sequences are LNHNV and YYDKDF (reference sequence). Trimming stripped 2 bases from V and 2 bases from J, with 8 bases between.